This T cell receptor beta chain was sequenced in a study of T cells in Graves' hyperthyroidism and ophthalmopathy (dated by TCRdb to about 2019). About the full investigation: Peripheral blood samples were taken at initial diagnosis, before any treatment was given. TCR V-J signatures able to tell the groups apart were searched for in a discovery cohort of approximately 95 patients, of whom 43 had Graves' ophthalmopathy and roughly 57 had stable Graves' hyperthyroidism. Whether ophthalmopathy could be predicted prospectively was tested in an independent validation cohort made up of 18 to 20 hyperthyroidism patients plus 17 patients who later progressed to ophthalmopathy. The 90 to 100 discovery patients were randomly split 7:3 into training and test sets. The paper describes TCR Vbeta CDR3 sequencing of 120 to 150 peripheral blood samples, made up of about 40 ophthalmopathy patients, 70 to 75 hyperthyroidism patients and 17 progressor patients. Once sampling was done, hyperthyroidism patients were given methimazole at a starting dose of 30 mg daily, whereas ophthalmopathy patients were given high-dose intravenous methylprednisolone. Thyroid tissue and blood T-cell repertoires from six Graves' hyperthyroidism patients were also compared in the study. Summary of the overall study and its limitations: Sample size was not statistically predetermined, and investigators were not blinded to group allocation. Ophthalmopathy was separated from stable hyperthyroidism by a 13 V-J signature model, with 85% to 90% sensitivity and about 81% specificity obtained in cross-validation and 80%/75% obtained in testing. During validation, the model predicted progression to ophthalmopathy a median of about 6.5 months ahead of onset, with around 65% sensitivity and about 75% specificity. Most expanded thyroid clonotypes (frequency above 0.001) were also detected in blood, a finding suggesting that blood repertoires may reflect thyroid immune responses.

Stable Graves' hyperthyroidism was defined as the absence of progression to ophthalmopathy over 18 months of follow-up. The hyperthyroidism patients were between 18 and 65 years old and newly diagnosed, with a disease duration of less than 2 months. Any patient with an uncontrolled infection, another autoimmune disease, pregnancy or lactation was excluded. Clinical symptoms, serum thyroxine and TRAb, thyroid ultrasound, and orbital computed tomography formed the basis for the diagnoses. Ficoll-Paque density gradient centrifugation was used to isolate PBMCs from approximately 10 ml of fresh peripheral blood. Total RNA was extracted with Trizol reagent, and quality was checked on an Agilent 2100 Bioanalyzer. CDR1 and CDR2 (MNHEY, SVGEGT) derive from the germline V gene. From V the trimming removes 5 bases and from J it removes 6 bases, while the gene matches leave 18 bases of the junction unaccounted for. The CDR3 has 20 amino acids, counting the end cysteine and phenylalanine. Only the CDR3 DNA is retained, 60 bases long and in frame from the first base.

The TCR beta CDR3 regions were amplified from the RNA transcripts. For the first round of RT-PCR on the TCR CDR3, the HTBI primer set was used together with the Qiagen OneStep RT-PCR kit. Libraries were constructed in a second round of multiplex PCR, after which size selection and purification were performed. The libraries were sequenced on an Illumina HiSeq2000 using paired-end 100 bp reads. Per the authors' processing: SOAPnuke was used to process the raw data, throwing out any read that contained adapters or uncalled bases, had a mean Phred below 15, or lacked an exact constant-primer or identifier match. High-quality paired reads were merged using COPE v1.2.5, and each unique nucleotide sequence was defined as a clonotype. Clonotypes were aligned to IMGT TRBV, TRBD and TRBJ reference segments using MiTCR v1.1. The analysis was restricted to V-J combinations with a frequency above 0.0001, which together covered around 99% of the repertoires. A TCS score was defined as the ratio between F50 (clonal expansion) and ExV (chaos), using BLOSUM62-based TCRdist between CDR3 peptides within each V-J. Welch's t-statistics and random forest reduced around 520 V-J features to 13, which were used in a naive Bayes classifier (R e1071). The public reads were quality trimmed at Q25 with fastp and then assembled into clones with MiXCR by TCRdb, keeping productive beta chains. Rows are combined by CDR3 protein, so each entry shows the most common genes and DNA. What appears here as the V and J calls and clone size reflects TCRdb's work, not the paper's. In all, the sample holds about 350,000 distinct CDR3 sequences, and approximately 15% of those were seen once. The ten largest account for 20% to 25% of the sample.

This clonotype was observed at least ten times. The antigen it binds to is not known. Base qualities are not at hand, and no much larger clone is one base apart. The chain is assembled from TRBV6-2 or TRBV6-3 and TRBJ2-1; 14 of the junction bases match TRBD2. The receptor was derived from a woman aged 30 to 39 with Graves' hyperthyroidism. The sequenced material came from blood. The CDR3 region: CASSLTLGLAGVTKPNEQFF. The DNA sequence reads TGTGCCAGCAGTCTGACCTTGGGACTAGCGGGAGTAACAAAGCCCAATGAGCAGTTCTTC.